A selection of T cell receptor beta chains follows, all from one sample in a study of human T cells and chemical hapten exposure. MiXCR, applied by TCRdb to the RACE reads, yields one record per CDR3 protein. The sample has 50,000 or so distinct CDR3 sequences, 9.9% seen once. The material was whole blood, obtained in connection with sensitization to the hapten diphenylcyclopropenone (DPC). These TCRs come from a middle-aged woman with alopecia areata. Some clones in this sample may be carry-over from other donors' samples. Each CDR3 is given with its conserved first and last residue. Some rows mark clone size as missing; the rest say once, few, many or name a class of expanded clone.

cdr3_aa: CASSRRSGGYTDTQYF; v_call: TRBV7-2; clone_size: many; cdr3_length: 16
cdr3_aa: CSATVTQYF; v_call: TRBV20-1; clone_size: many; cdr3_length: 9
cdr3_aa: CSAETGQGSYGYTF; v_call: TRBV20-1; clone_size: -; cdr3_length: 14
cdr3_aa: CSARDPGTTSDTQYF; v_call: TRBV20-1; clone_size: few; cdr3_length: 15
cdr3_aa: CASSPWDISTNEKLFF; v_call: TRBV18; clone_size: many; cdr3_length: 16
cdr3_aa: CASSSAGEETQYF; v_call: TRBV5-6; clone_size: -; cdr3_length: 13
cdr3_aa: CSATGGVNQPQHF; v_call: TRBV20-1; clone_size: few; cdr3_length: 13
cdr3_aa: CASSVGISYEQYF; v_call: TRBV9; clone_size: -; cdr3_length: 13
cdr3_aa: CAISEGERPQQYF; v_call: TRBV10-3; clone_size: many; cdr3_length: 13
cdr3_aa: CASSPSPGLARNEQFF; v_call: TRBV7-8; clone_size: few; cdr3_length: 16
cdr3_aa: CASSLGPSGTDTQYF; v_call: TRBV12-3/TRBV12-4; clone_size: -; cdr3_length: 15
cdr3_aa: CASTFRGGYNEQFF; v_call: TRBV7-2; clone_size: -; cdr3_length: 14
cdr3_aa: CASSGTYRGYTF; v_call: TRBV6-1; clone_size: few; cdr3_length: 12
cdr3_aa: CASSTSAPTDTQYF; v_call: TRBV7-3; clone_size: few; cdr3_length: 14
cdr3_aa: CSARDRMGPSFGETQYF; v_call: TRBV20-1; clone_size: few; cdr3_length: 17
cdr3_aa: CASTIGVATNEKLFF; v_call: TRBV10-2; clone_size: -; cdr3_length: 15